This T cell receptor (beta chain) derives from a study of siplizumab effects on memory and regulatory T cells (dated by TCRdb to about 2019). Regarding the complete study: Across fewer than ten responder-stimulator pairs, mixed lymphocyte reactions were run in pairs, roughly 1 with siplizumab at 0.8 to 1 ug/mL and roughly 1 without drug. The study looked at the effect of siplizumab, an anti-CD2 antibody, on alloreactive T-cell subsets in allogeneic mixed lymphocyte reactions made from human PBMCs. Results the study describes overall, beyond this receptor: Of the alloreactive CD4+ clones that could be mapped, the Treg-derived share averaged about 63% with siplizumab compared with about 25% in control reactions. No functional confirmation was obtained for the suppressive function of proliferating Tregs from siplizumab cultures. Compared with memory T cells, unstimulated naive T cells appeared more diverse, and naive cells seemed to make a substantial contribution to the alloresponse. The cumulative frequency of alloreactive sequences that could be traced back to unstimulated CD4+ memory T cells was significantly reduced by siplizumab. Sequences below about 10^-5 frequency were poorly captured, so only a minor fraction of alloreactive clones could be mapped to unstimulated subsets. For roughly 75-97% of proliferating CD4+ or CD8+ clones, no naive or memory phenotype could be assigned.

Cells in the mixed lymphocyte reaction were cultured together at 37 degrees C for 6 days. After responder PBMCs were labelled with CFSE and stimulator PBMCs with Violet Dye, the two populations were combined at a 1:1 ratio. Sorted unstimulated T cells, along with proliferating T cells recovered from mixed lymphocyte reactions, underwent TCRbeta CDR3 sequencing. Fresh whole blood from roughly ten HLA-typed healthy donors was used to isolate PBMCs. After the mixed lymphocyte reaction, proliferating CFSE-low responder T cells were FACS-sorted for TCR sequencing. The junction carries 13 bases between V and J, which are trimmed by 4 bases and 0 bases respectively. The CDR3 contains 16 residues, cysteine and phenylalanine counted. CDR3 DNA is the only sequence kept; it has 48 bases, read in frame from the first base. According to the germline V gene, CDR1 reads SGDLS and CDR2 reads YYNGEE. Library prep was done by the immunoSEQ multiplex PCR assay. Each sample had roughly 90,000 TCR templates assayed by the deep sequencing platform. Genomic DNA extracted from sorted T cells was the material used for TCRbeta CDR3 sequencing. The study's processing was this. The R programming language was used for clonal analysis of the TCRbeta CDR3 data. Alloreactive CD4+ and CD8+ clones were defined by comparing unstimulated samples with post-reaction CFSE-low samples. Alloreactive CD4+ clones were assigned to regulatory or non-regulatory origin by matching sequences to sorted unstimulated Treg and non-Treg repertoires. TCRdb mirrors the immuneACCESS table, restricted to in-frame sequences. Some clones are absent from its copies; in checked studies, under half trace to an unresolved V gene, and the reason for the others is unknown. That table furnishes V, J and clone size, whereas the DNA furnished D and trimming. Recorded for this sample are over 15,000 clones; approximately 46% of them occurred a single time. Clones ranked in the top ten supply nearly 5% of the sample.

Remarks on this clone: Its antigen remains unidentified. Per-nucleotide qualities are absent, and no much larger clonotype sits a single base away.

Material for sequencing was CFSE-low (dividing) CD4+ T cells sorted from an allogeneic mixed lymphocyte reaction. Recombination joined TRBV9 with TRBJ1-4; the D gene is not confidently resolved. This receptor was obtained from a human donor in good health; the cells came from an allogeneic mixed lymphocyte reaction. The DNA reads TGTGCCAGCAGCCGGAATAGAGGTGCAACTAATGAAAAACTGTTTTTT. Translation gives CASSRNRGATNEKLFF.